One sample yielded the 31 T cell receptor beta chains listed below, sequenced in a study of cytomegalovirus exposure and HLA in healthy donors (dated by TCRdb to 2016 to 2017). The library was built by means of the immunoSEQ multiplex PCR assay. A mixture of 60 forward primers for TCR Vbeta segments and 13 reverse primers for TCR Jbeta segments was used in the multiplex PCR. The clones in this table, taken by TCRdb from immuneACCESS, are in-frame only. Not every clone is retained; where verified, under half of the shortfall comes from an unresolved V gene, and the cause of the rest is unknown. In this sample the table shows under 150,000 clones, around 79% of which occur a single time. Of the sample, about 1.7% is held by the ten largest clones. Sequencing was performed on PBMCs. Receptors originate from a woman in her twenties or thirties in good health and CMV-seronegative.

In this sample, this clone turned up a few times. The chain has TRBV2 and TRBJ1-1, with 7 bases that match TRBD1. Losses at the gene ends were 7 bases for V and 9 bases for J; bases not matched to a gene: 8. The germline V gene has CDR1 SNHLY and CDR2 FYNNEI. CDR3 length: 12 amino acids. DNA for the CDR3: TGTGCCAGCAATTTCGGGACAGAAAAAGCTTTCTTT. Its translation: CASNFGTEKAFF.

This sequence joins TRBV6-5 and TRBJ2-7; TRBD2 might be the D (5 bases). CDR3 length: 14 amino acids. Trimming stripped 7 bases from V and 2 bases from J, with 15 bases between. The germline CDR1 and CDR2 sequences are MNHEY and SVGAGI. The CDR3 DNA sequence: TGTGCCAGCATCCCTCGTAGGAGGACCTACGAGCAGTACTTC. Protein: CASIPRRRTYEQYF.

The V and J genes are TRBV10-2 and TRBJ2-1; possibly TRBD2 for D (6 bases). In germline, CDR1 is WSHSY, CDR2 SAAADI. V lost 2 bases to trimming and J lost 0 bases, with 14 bases between them. CDR3 length equals 17 residues. CDR3 protein: CASSEPGDGSSYNEQFF. The CDR3 region has the DNA TGCGCCAGCAGTGAGCCGGGAGACGGAAGCTCCTACAATGAGCAGTTCTTC.

This chain's CDR3 is CASSPQDRGHRTIYF. The DNA for the CDR3 is TGTGCCAGCTCACCCCAGGACAGGGGCCATAGGACCATATATTTT. This chain links TRBV18 with TRBJ1-3, with TRBD1 matching 9 bases. Germline V gene lookup returns CDR1 KGHSH and CDR2 LQKENI. V lost 3 bases and J lost 10; bases outside the gene matches: 10. This CDR3 spans 15 amino acids.

This clone was recorded once. The chain is built from TRBV5-5 and TRBJ2-7; TRBD2 agrees at 7 bases. The CDR3 is 14 amino acids. With V trimmed by 0 bases and J by 4 bases, 4 bases remained unmatched. Per germline, CDR1 SGHKS and CDR2 YYEKEE (reference sequence). The DNA of the CDR3 is TGTGCCAGCAGCTTGGCTGGGACTAAGTACGAGCAGTACTTC. As protein: CASSLAGTKYEQYF. The entire variable domain, with the rest obtained from reference TRBV5-5 and TRBJ2-7, is as follows: DAGVTQSPTHLIKTRGQQVTLRCSPISGHKSVSWYQQVLGQGPQFIFQYYEKEERGRGNFPDRFSARQFPNYSSELNVNALLLGDSALYLCASSLAGTKYEQYFGPGTRLTVT.

J is TRBJ2-5 and V is TRBV6-6; possibly TRBD2 for D (7 bases). Germline assignment: CDR1 MNHNY and CDR2 SVGAGI (reference sequence). This CDR3 region has 15 residues. V gave up 7 bases and J gave up 5 bases, with 20 bases separating them. The CDR3 DNA sequence: TGTGCCAGCACTAACTTAAAGGGAGGGGGGGAGACCCAGTACTTC. This gives the protein CASTNLKGGGETQYF.

The table lists this clone with a few counts. The J gene is TRBJ1-5, the V gene TRBV6-6, with D tentatively TRBD1 (5 bases). The CDR3 is made up of 13 amino acids. Germline V gene data show CDR1 as MNHNY and CDR2 as SVGAGI (reference sequence). Trimming left V 8 bases short and J 4 bases short, with 12 bases between. The CDR3 DNA sequence: TGTGCCAGCCTCCCAGGGCGTAATCAGCCCCAGCATTTT. It is translated as CASLPGRNQPQHF.

The rearrangement joins TRBV5-1 to TRBJ1-1, with 8 bases that match TRBD1. Unmatched junction bases numbered 7, after V lost 1 base and J lost 5 bases. The CDR3 contains 15 residues. Germline V gives CDR1 SGHRS, CDR2 YFSETQ. The CDR3 DNA reads TGCGCCAGCAGCTTGAGTCGGACAGGGACAACTGAAGCTTTCTTT. Translating it yields CASSLSRTGTTEAFF.

This clone has only a few counts. The chain joins TRBV10-3 to TRBJ1-1; no definite D call. Germline lookup yields CDR1 ENHRY and CDR2 SYGVKD. The CDR3 covers 13 residues. V dropped 2 bases and J dropped 1 base, with 5 bases sitting between them. The CDR3 region is CAISEGENTEAFF. DNA of the CDR3: TGTGCCATCAGTGAGGGAGAGAACACTGAAGCTTTCTTT.

The chain combines TRBV7-6 with TRBJ2-5, with 10 bases lining up with TRBD2. Germline V gene data show CDR1 as SGHVS and CDR2 as FNYEAQ. V dropped 6 bases and J dropped 2; count of bases not matched to a gene: 9. The CDR3 contains 16 residues. The CDR3 DNA is TGTGCCAGCAGTCGGACTAGCGGCTACTATCAAGAGACCCAGTACTTC. Translated, it gives CASSRTSGYYQETQYF.

The chain carries TRBV6-6 and TRBJ2-1, with D hard to call. Per germline, CDR1 MNHNY and CDR2 SVGAGI (reference sequence). The CDR3 has 12 amino acids. Trimming removed 2 bases from V and 14 bases from J, with 13 bases in between. The CDR3 DNA is TGTGCCAGCAGTTACAGAGGAGAAGTGGAGTTCTTC. Translating gives CASSYRGEVEFF.

The rearrangement links TRBV7-9 to TRBJ1-6; the D is unclear. Trimming removed 5 bases at V and 3 bases at J, with 11 bases between. Germline V gene sequence: CDR1 SEHNR, CDR2 FQNEAQ (reference sequence). CDR3 size: 15 residues. CDR3 region: CASSPTTDYNSPLHF. The CDR3 bases are TGTGCCAGCAGCCCCACAACAGACTATAATTCACCCCTCCACTTT.

The chain has TRBV12-5 and TRBJ1-1; the match to TRBD1 covers 7 bases. V gave up 2 bases and J gave up 1 base; unmatched junction bases: 10. This CDR3 spans 17 amino acids. From germline, CDR1 is LGHNT and CDR2 FRNRAP. This chain's CDR3 is CASGLLLTGTENTEAFF. CDR3 nucleotides: TGTGCTAGTGGTTTGCTCCTTACCGGGACAGAGAACACTGAAGCTTTCTTT.

This sequence joins TRBV19 and TRBJ1-6, with D unclear. The CDR3 contains 15 residues. V was clipped by 0 bases and J by 8 bases, with 11 bases between them. CDR1 is LNHDA and CDR2 is SQIVND in the germline V gene (reference sequence). DNA of the CDR3: TGTGCCAGTAGTATAGATTTACGGGATGATTCACCCCTCCACTTT. It yields the protein CASSIDLRDDSPLHF.

This clone was detected a few times. The chain joins TRBV5-4 to TRBJ1-5, with TRBD1 identical over 8 bases. Looked up from germline, CDR1 is SGHNT and CDR2 is YYREEE (reference sequence). Losses at the gene ends were 4 bases for V and 5 bases for J; bases not matched to a gene: 5. CDR3 length: 14 amino acids. The DNA of the CDR3 is TGTGCCAGCAGCGACGGACAGGGCGATCAGCCCCAGCATTTT. Translating it yields CASSDGQGDQPQHF.

The chain recombines TRBV6-1 with TRBJ2-1, with D uncertain. The CDR3 loop spans 13 amino acids. Germline V gene lookup returns CDR1 MNHNS and CDR2 SASEGT. Trimming cost V 4 bases and J 2 bases, with 6 bases left between them. The CDR3 nucleotides read TGTGCCAGCAGTGCATGGCCCTACAATGAGCAGTTCTTC. This translates into CASSAWPYNEQFF.

The CDR3 region is CASSYSAGVFEETQYF. The CDR3 region has the DNA TGTGCCAGCAGTTACTCAGCAGGGGTCTTCGAAGAGACCCAGTACTTC. The rearrangement joins TRBV6-5 to TRBJ2-5, with D possibly being TRBD1 (6 bases). Trimming took off 0 bases at V and 3 bases at J, with 14 bases between the two ends. CDR1 MNHEY and CDR2 SVGAGI come from the germline V gene. The CDR3 is 16 amino acids.

V and J are TRBV10-3 and TRBJ1-6, with a weak D call TRBD1 (5 bases). The CDR3 extends over 18 amino acids. V shed 2 bases and J shed 0 bases, with 14 bases lying between them. CDR1 and CDR2 from the germline V gene are ENHRY and SYGVKD. The CDR3 protein is CAISEGGGGSSYNSPLHF. For the CDR3, the DNA is TGTGCCATCAGTGAGGGGGGGGGAGGGAGCTCCTATAATTCACCCCTCCACTTT.

There are a few counts of this clone. The chain couples TRBV9 to TRBJ1-4, with D perhaps matching TRBD1 (5 bases). V dropped 7 bases and J dropped 6 bases, with 19 bases sitting between them. In germline, CDR1 is SGDLS, CDR2 YYNGEE. This CDR3 is built from 15 residues. The CDR3: CASHSGQGRDEKLFF. CDR3 bases: TGTGCCAGCCATAGTGGGCAGGGTCGGGATGAAAAACTGTTTTTT.

The CDR3 region has the DNA TGTGCCAGCTCACCGTCTCTCTCTGGGGCCAACGTCCTGACTTTC. Amino acids: CASSPSLSGANVLTF. The rearrangement uses TRBV18 and TRBJ2-6; D is uncertain. Trimming pared 3 bases from V and 0 bases from J, leaving 6 bases between. The CDR3 extends over 15 amino acids. CDR1 is KGHSH and CDR2 is LQKENI in the germline V gene. Looking up the rest from reference TRBV18 and TRBJ2-6 gives the full variable domain: NAGVMQNPRHLVRRRGQEARLRCSPMKGHSHVYWYRQLPEEGLKFMVYLQKENIIDESGMPKERFSAEFPKEGPSILRIQQVVRGDSAAYFCASSPSLSGANVLTFGAGSRLTVL.

The chain joins TRBV30 to TRBJ1-6; possibly TRBD1 for D (5 bases). The CDR3 runs 14 residues. Trimming cost V 0 bases and J 7 bases, with 10 bases left between them. Germline V lookup: CDR1 GTSNPN, CDR2 SVGIG (reference sequence). Written as DNA, the CDR3 is TGTGCCTGGAGTGTAGGGCAGGGCAATTCACCCCTCCACTTT. Translating it yields CAWSVGQGNSPLHF. The full variable domain, its missing parts supplied by reference TRBV30 and TRBJ1-6, is SQTIHQWPATLVQPVGSPLSLECTVEGTSNPNLYWYRQAAGRGLQLLFYSVGIGQISSEVPQNLSASRPQDRQFILSSKKLLLSDSGFYLCAWSVGQGNSPLHFGNGTRLTVT.

The gene calls are TRBV28 and TRBJ1-5; D gene unclear. V dropped 6 bases and J dropped 0 bases, with 12 bases sitting between them. The CDR3 runs to 15 residues. CDR1 and CDR2 (germline): MDHEN, SYDVKM. This chain's CDR3 is CASSLPPGSNQPQHF. The DNA for the CDR3 is TGTGCCAGCAGCCTCCCCCCGGGTAGCAATCAGCCCCAGCATTTT.

A few counts support this clone. The chain has TRBV2 and TRBJ2-2; tentatively, D is TRBD1 (5 bases). The germline CDR1 and CDR2 sequences are SNHLY and FYNNEI. The CDR3 runs to 12 residues. The germline V and J ends were trimmed by 5 bases and 4 bases, with 5 bases remaining between them. CDR3 sequence reads: CASSRGTGELFF. CDR3 DNA: TGTGCCAGCAGTAGGGGCACCGGGGAGCTGTTTTTT.

The chain joins TRBV7-8 to TRBJ2-2; the D gene is possibly TRBD1 (5 bases). Trimming took 1 base from V and 3 from J, leaving 9 bases between them. This CDR3 contains 15 residues. Germline CDR1 and CDR2: SGHVS and FQNEAQ. The CDR3 is CASSLEGYDTGELFF. DNA of the CDR3: TGTGCCAGCAGCTTAGAGGGGTACGACACCGGGGAGCTGTTTTTT.

The gene calls are TRBV4-1 and TRBJ1-2; 9 bases map to TRBD1. Germline loops: CDR1 MGHRA, CDR2 YSYEKL. This CDR3 spans 13 amino acids. The V segment lost 4 bases and the J segment 6 bases; nucleotides outside the gene matches: 3. This chain's CDR3 is CASSPRTGDGYTF. The CDR3, as DNA: TGCGCCAGCAGCCCCCGGACAGGGGATGGCTACACCTTC.

This CDR3 is CASSLLYRTYEQYF. The CDR3 DNA reads as TGTGCCAGCAGCTTATTGTACAGGACCTACGAGCAGTACTTC. The chain recombines TRBV7-8 with TRBJ2-7; tentatively, D is TRBD1 (5 bases). Germline V lookup: CDR1 SGHVS, CDR2 FQNEAQ. This CDR3 region has 14 residues. The V and J ends lost 2 bases and 2 bases respectively, with 10 bases between them. The full variable domain, its missing parts supplied by reference TRBV7-8 and TRBJ2-7, is GAGVSQSPRYKVAKRGQDVALRCDPISGHVSLFWYQQALGQGPEFLTYFQNEAQLDKSGLPSDRFFAERPEGSVSTLKIQRTQQEDSAVYLCASSLLYRTYEQYFGPGTRLTVT.

This chain connects TRBV7-9 to TRBJ1-5; D is uncertain. The CDR3 totals 12 residues. The V and J ends lost 0 bases and 5 bases respectively, with 2 bases between them. Looked up from germline, CDR1 is SEHNR and CDR2 is FQNEAQ (reference sequence). CDR3 sequence: CASSLADQPQHF. The CDR3 DNA is TGTGCCAGCAGCTTAGCCGATCAGCCCCAGCATTTT.

The chain couples TRBV18 to TRBJ1-1, with TRBD1 identical over 7 bases. The CDR3 has 15 amino acids. Germline V gene lookup returns CDR1 KGHSH and CDR2 LQKENI. The V segment lost 3 bases and the J segment 3 bases; nucleotides outside the gene matches: 7. In DNA, the CDR3 is TGTGCCAGCTCACCGTTTACAGGGGTGGACACTGAAGCTTTCTTT. This encodes CASSPFTGVDTEAFF.

This rearrangement joins TRBV27 to TRBJ1-4, with D perhaps TRBD1 (5 bases). In germline, CDR1 is MNHEY, CDR2 SMNVEV (reference sequence). The CDR3 sequence is 13 residues long. V was pared by 5 bases and J by 12 bases, with 16 bases between. CDR3 sequence (DNA): TGTGCCAGCAGTCTTGCGCGTCAGGGTCAACTGTTTTTT. Translated: CASSLARQGQLFF.

The chain links TRBV6-5 to TRBJ1-2; possibly TRBD1 for D (5 bases). This CDR3 is built from 15 residues. Germline V gene sequence: CDR1 MNHEY, CDR2 SVGAGI. Trimming pared 2 bases from V and 7 bases from J, leaving 17 bases between. CDR3 nucleotide sequence: TGTGCCAGCAGTTACGACGGCCGGCCGCAGGGTGGCTACACCTTC. It specifies CASSYDGRPQGGYTF.

The chain combines TRBV27 with TRBJ2-3, with TRBD2 as a possible D gene (6 bases). Germline CDR1 reads MNHEY; CDR2 reads SMNVEV (reference sequence). The CDR3 has 14 residues. Trimming removed 3 bases at V and 2 bases at J, with 9 bases between. DNA of the CDR3: TGTGCCAGCAGTTTGCGGGATCCCACAGATACGCAGTATTTT. It translates to CASSLRDPTDTQYF.